One and the same sample provided the 13 T cell receptor beta chains below, sequenced in a study of CD8+CD57+ T cells in acquired aplastic anemia. Patients selected for sequencing had displayed CD8+CD57+ cell expansion by flow cytometry. CDR3 and TCR beta VDJ profiling relied on a genomic DNA template. TCRdb re-analysed the reads in MiXCR, keeping a single row per CDR3 protein. This sample has hundreds of thousands of distinct CDR3 sequences, with around 33% found just once. Sequencing input: sorted CD4+, CD8+, or CD8+CD57+ T cells (not recorded which) from PBMCs. Source of these receptors: a human donor with aplastic anemia.

The J gene is TRBJ2-7, the V gene TRBV15; 8 bases are shared with TRBD1. J gave up 1 base and V 3 bases, and 8 bases lay outside the gene matches. The CDR3 is 16 residues long. The germline CDR1 and CDR2 sequences are LNHNV and YYDKDF (reference sequence). The CDR3 here is CATSSLARDRSYEQYF. CDR3 bases: TGTGCCACCAGCAGCTTAGCCCGGGACAGGTCCTACGAGCAGTACTTC.

This clonotype has just a few counts. V is TRBV24-1 and J is TRBJ1-4; the D gene is possibly TRBD1 (5 bases). V shed 4 bases and J shed 5 bases, with 34 bases lying between them. CDR3 length: 22 residues. The germline gives CDR1 KGHDR, CDR2 SFDVKD. In DNA, the CDR3 is TGTGCCACCAGTGACCAGACATCCTTCGTATCCCAGGTCGCGGGGCCGAATGAAAAACTGTTTTTT. It translates to CATSDQTSFVSQVAGPNEKLFF.

The CDR3 DNA reads as TGTGCCACCAGTGATTCCCACCGACAGCCCCAGCATTTT. Translation gives CATSDSHRQPQHF. The rearrangement joins TRBV24-1 to TRBJ1-5; no firm D call. This CDR3 has 13 amino acids. Germline V lookup: CDR1 KGHDR, CDR2 SFDVKD. The V end was cut by 2 bases, the J end by 7 bases, with 8 bases between.

V and J are TRBV15 and TRBJ2-7; D perhaps matches TRBD1 (7 bases). Germline V CDR1 and CDR2: LNHNV, YYDKDF (reference sequence). This CDR3 contains 15 residues. V was pared by 1 base and J by 2 bases, with 12 bases between. The CDR3, as DNA: TGTGCCACCAGCAGAGTGGGGGGACAGACCTACGAGCAGTACTTC. Protein sequence: CATSRVGGQTYEQYF.

This clonotype has at least ten counts. The chain uses TRBV29-1 and TRBJ1-2; D gene ambiguous. Germline-derived CDR1 and CDR2 are SQVTM and ANQGSEA. The CDR3 consists of 10 residues. Trimming took 5 bases from V and 4 from J, leaving 5 bases between them. The CDR3 sequence is CSVLLYGYTF. In nucleotides, the CDR3 is TGCAGCGTTTTGCTCTATGGCTACACCTTC.

The sample holds a few counts of this clonotype. A much larger clone differs by one base, so this may be a read error. The rearrangement joins TRBV7-8 to TRBJ2-5; no clear D gene. This CDR3 has 13 amino acids. V was shortened by 5 bases and J by 5 bases, with 12 bases between the two germline ends. Per germline, CDR1 SGHVS and CDR2 FQNEAQ. The CDR3 DNA follows: TGTGCCAGCAGCATAGTAGGTGAGGAGACCCAGTACTTC. Its translation: CASSIVGEETQYF.

This clonotype has ten or more counts. The chain employs TRBV10-3 and TRBJ1-1, with 7 bases identical to TRBD1. Germline CDR1 ENHRY, CDR2 SYGVKD. The J segment lost 5 bases and the V segment lost 1 base, leaving 7 bases of the junction unmatched. The CDR3 runs to 15 residues. The CDR3 DNA sequence: TGTGCCATCAGTGAGTACAGGGGAGGTAGGACTGAAGCTTTCTTT. Translating gives CAISEYRGGRTEAFF.

This clonotype was picked up a small number of times. This chain links TRBV11-1 with TRBJ2-7, with TRBD1 identical over 12 bases. The CDR3 length is 18 residues. Germline CDR1 is SGHAT and CDR2 is FQDESV (reference sequence). The ends lost 5 bases at V and 8 bases at J; junction bases unmatched: 19. This CDR3 is CASSPQTTRDRGLEKQYF. In DNA form, the CDR3 reads TGTGCCAGCAGCCCCCAGACCACCCGGGACAGGGGGCTTGAGAAGCAGTACTTC.

This clonotype was seen once. A much bigger clone sits one base away, suggesting this may be a read error. The genes are TRBV29-1 and TRBJ1-2, with 7 positions matching TRBD1. CDR3 size: 13 residues. CDR1 is SQVTM, CDR2 ANQGSEA, per germline. The CDR3 loop is CSAGGGPVNGYTF. The CDR3 nucleotides are TGCAGTGCTGGAGGGGGCCCTGTAAATGGCTACACCTTC.

The V call is TRBV2, the J call TRBJ1-5, with D perhaps matching TRBD1 (6 bases). Trimming left V 4 bases short and J 7 bases short, with 11 bases between. The germline CDR1 and CDR2 sequences are SNHLY and FYNNEI. The CDR3 is 13 amino acids. The CDR3 nucleotides read TGTGCCAGCAGTGGGGAGGGGGGGCAGCCCCAGCATTTT. It codes for CASSGEGGQPQHF. The whole variable domain, filled in from reference TRBV2 and TRBJ1-5, reads EPEVTQTPSHQVTQMGQEVILRCVPISNHLYFYWYRQILGQKVEFLVSFYNNEISEKSEIFDDQFSVERPDGSNFTLKIRSTKLEDSAMYFCASSGEGGQPQHFGDGTRLSIL.

This chain joins TRBV7-6 and TRBJ2-2; 14 bases agree with TRBD2. Germline CDR1 reads SGHVS; CDR2 reads FNYEAQ. Trimming removed 5 bases from V and 5 bases from J; junction bases left unmatched: 7. The CDR3 loop spans 17 amino acids. This CDR3 reads CASSGGLAGVGTGELFF. The CDR3 bases are TGTGCCAGCAGCGGGGGACTAGCGGGAGTTGGGACCGGGGAGCTGTTTTTT.

The rearrangement uses TRBV19 and TRBJ2-5; no firm D call. This CDR3 spans 16 amino acids. Trimming removed 3 bases from V and 1 base from J, with 15 bases in between. Germline lookup yields CDR1 LNHDA and CDR2 SQIVND (reference sequence). CDR3 in amino acids: CASSMVLAARQETQYF. The CDR3 DNA follows: TGTGCCAGTAGTATGGTTTTGGCGGCCCGCCAAGAGACCCAGTACTTC.

The rearrangement uses TRBV13 and TRBJ1-2, with a tentative D call TRBD1 (6 bases). The V end was cut by 5 bases, the J end by 8 bases, with 15 bases between. The CDR3 is 13 residues long. Germline values: CDR1 PRHDT, CDR2 FYEKMQ (reference sequence). The CDR3 protein is CASSVQGLGGYTF. CDR3 bases: TGTGCCAGCAGCGTGCAGGGGTTGGGGGGCTACACCTTC.